Described below is a single T cell receptor beta chain sequence and its context. This clone appeared a few times. The antigen it recognizes is unknown. No clone much larger than this one lies a single base away; base qualities are absent. Library method: the immunoSEQ multiplex PCR assay. The hsTCRB Kit was used according to the manufacturer's protocol to amplify rearranged TCR beta chain sequences. Sequencing of TCRB libraries was carried out on an Illumina MiSeq. Turning to the authors' computational methods: The proprietary platform of the kit vendor was used for demultiplexing, trimming and gene mapping. The table was pulled from immuneACCESS by TCRdb, which kept in-frame rearrangements only. Such tables lose some clones; where checked, under half of the loss comes from unresolved V genes, and the rest has no known cause. V, J and clone size were drawn from that table, and D and trimming were deduced from the DNA. In all, the sample holds about 69,000 clones, and roughly 86% of those were seen once. The ten most abundant clones make up about 2% of the sample.

This record belongs to a study of a mutant IDH1 vaccine in newly diagnosed glioma (dated by TCRdb to about 2021). Notes on the research overall: In the chemotherapy-containing groups, vaccination started alongside temozolomide cycles, whereas in patients who had radiotherapy alone it started 4-6 weeks after radiotherapy. Longitudinal TCRB deep sequencing was done for about two dozen treated patients, wherever samples were available for exploratory analyses. Peripheral blood was drawn at six visits: V03 (baseline), V05, V07, V10, V12 and V13. The week-35 safety follow-up was designated visit V12, and the week-47 end of study was designated visit V13. Prior to enrollment, patients had been given standard therapy consisting of radiotherapy alone, temozolomide alone, or radiochemotherapy with temozolomide, with the combination given to most patients. Of the roughly 31 treated patients, roughly 60% were male and approximately 38% were female, and the mean age was approximately 37 years.

The paper as a whole reports these results and caveats: Selection of PBMC samples for TCRB deep sequencing was based on availability. Changes in the top peripheral T cell clonotypes picked up by TCRB sequencing did not appear to be linked to pseudoprogression. Vaccine-induced immune responses across multiple MHC alleles were detected in approximately 94% of patients. According to the authors, sample limitations meant that analyses of patient blood samples could not be reproduced.

A distance of 12 bases separates the germline ends of V and J, which lose 1 base and 6 bases respectively. The germline V gene provides CDR1 LGHNA and CDR2 YSLEER. The CDR3 spans 15 residues, from the cysteine through the phenylalanine. Only the CDR3 DNA stays, 45 bases, in frame from base 1. Sample time point, as interpreted from the label and publication: week 35, safety follow-up. Each vaccine dose was 300 ug of a 20-mer mutant IDH1 peptide in Montanide, given subcutaneously with topical imiquimod. Eight vaccinations were administered to patients in weeks 1, 3, 5, 7, 11, 15, 19 and 23, corresponding to visits V03 through V10. Donors had newly diagnosed WHO grade 3 or 4 IDH1-mutant astrocytomas with loss of nuclear ATRX. The samples were drawn from NOA16, a multicentre, single-arm, open-label phase I trial in Germany that tested a mutant IDH1 peptide vaccine in humans for the first time. Genomic DNA for TCRB sequencing was extracted from EDTA blood using the DNeasy Blood and Tissue Kit.

The V and J segments used are TRBV4-3 and TRBJ2-2; TRBD1 is a possible D gene, resting on 5 matching bases. Sequencing used PBMCs, obtained from a glioma patient whose treatment included an IDH1 peptide vaccine. The receptor's source is a man aged 30 to 39 with glioma. The CDR3 has the sequence CASSQGLPGSGELFF. The DNA reads TGCGCCAGCAGCCAAGGTCTCCCAGGGTCCGGGGAGCTGTTTTTT.